A single sample gave rise to the 31 T cell receptor beta chains below, sequenced in a study of response to subunit inactivated influenza vaccine. TCRdb reanalysed the RT-PCR reads using MiXCR and keeps one entry per CDR3 protein. Of roughly 650,000 distinct CDR3 sequences in the sample, more than 15% are singletons; the top ten hold roughly 12%. Sequenced material: PBMCs from blood, taken 11 to 12 days after vaccination. These receptor sequences come from a man aged 50 or older who received an inactivated influenza vaccine.

The J gene is TRBJ1-5, the V gene TRBV5-1, with D uncertain. CDR3 length equals 13 residues. V lost 3 bases and J 5 bases, leaving 9 bases between the germline ends. Germline loops: CDR1 SGHRS, CDR2 YFSETQ. The CDR3 region is CASSSSPDQPQHF. The CDR3 DNA reads TGCGCCAGCAGCTCAAGCCCGGATCAGCCCCAGCATTTT. The variable domain in full, with the rest retrieved from reference TRBV5-1 and TRBJ1-5, is KAGVTQTPRYLIKTRGQQVTLSCSPISGHRSVSWYQQTPGQGLQFLFEYFSETQRNKGNFPGRFSGRQFSNSRSEMNVSTLELGDSALYLCASSSSPDQPQHFGDGTRLSIL.

This clonotype has ten or more counts. An end of the junction differs from the germline gene, which may be a read error. CDR3 residues: CASSPGLNYGYTF. The CDR3 coding sequence is TGCGCCAGCAGCCCGGGACTGAACTATGGCTACACCTTC. The gene calls are TRBV11-2 and TRBJ1-2; perhaps TRBD1 as D (5 bases). Per germline, CDR1 SGHAT and CDR2 FQNNGV. The CDR3 has 13 residues.

The V gene is TRBV9, the J gene TRBJ2-3, with 10 bases identical to TRBD2. Germline values: CDR1 SGDLS, CDR2 YYNGEE. CDR3 length: 16 amino acids. V was pared by 3 bases and J by 1 base, with 5 bases of the junction left unmatched. In DNA, the CDR3 is TGTGCCAGCAGCGGGACCGGGACTAGCGGCACAGATACGCAGTATTTT. This codes for CASSGTGTSGTDTQYF.

The chain carries TRBV25-1 and TRBJ2-1; 10 bases fit TRBD1. Germline V gives CDR1 MGHDK, CDR2 SYGVNS. CDR3 length equals 17 residues. V shed 5 bases and J 7 bases; nucleotides not matched to a gene: 14. The CDR3 sequence: CASSPRGGTGASNEQFF. The CDR3 DNA is TGTGCCAGCAGTCCTAGGGGGGGGACAGGGGCGTCGAATGAGCAGTTCTTC.

This clonotype showed up just a few times. The chain has TRBV2 and TRBJ2-1; 14 nucleotides match TRBD2. In germline, CDR1 is SNHLY, CDR2 FYNNEI. With 6 bases clipped from V and 0 bases from J, the junction kept 1 base outside the gene matches. CDR3 length: 16 residues. The CDR3 spells CASRTSGRGSYNEQFF. CDR3 coding DNA: TGTGCCAGCAGGACTAGCGGGAGGGGCTCCTACAATGAGCAGTTCTTC.

This clonotype was counted between two and nine times. This sequence joins TRBV18 and TRBJ2-7, with D perhaps TRBD1 (6 bases). V lost 2 bases to trimming and J lost 0 bases, with 14 bases between them. Germline V gene data show CDR1 as KGHSH and CDR2 as LQKENI. The CDR3 is 16 residues long. The CDR3 spells CASSPGRDKNSYEQYF. The CDR3 DNA reads TGTGCCAGCTCACCAGGCCGGGACAAGAACTCCTACGAGCAGTACTTC.

The V and J genes are TRBV15 and TRBJ2-2; TRBD2 is a possible D gene (6 bases). Germline V gene data show CDR1 as LNHNV and CDR2 as YYDKDF (reference sequence). Trimming took off 0 bases at V and 7 bases at J, with 12 bases between the two ends. This CDR3 spans 15 amino acids. The CDR3 sequence: CATSRDYREHGELFF. Here the CDR3 DNA reads TGTGCCACCAGCAGAGATTACCGGGAGCACGGGGAGCTGTTTTTT. The complete variable domain, with remaining parts taken from reference TRBV15 and TRBJ2-2, reads DAMVIQNPRYQVTQFGKPVTLSCSQTLNHNVMYWYQQKSSQAPKLLFHYYDKDFNNEADTPDNFQSRRPNTSFCFLDIRSPGLGDTAMYLCATSRDYREHGELFFGEGSRLTVL.

This clonotype has just a few counts. The rearrangement joins TRBV9 to TRBJ2-7; D is undetermined. This CDR3 region has 15 residues. CDR1 SGDLS and CDR2 YYNGEE come from the germline V gene. V was pared by 3 bases and J by 3 bases, with 16 bases between. CDR3 in amino acids: CASSAHPNWNYEQYF. CDR3 bases: TGTGCCAGCAGCGCCCACCCTAATTGGAACTACGAGCAGTACTTC.

This clonotype was observed a handful of times. The gene calls are TRBV23-1 and TRBJ2-5; no clear D gene. TRBV23-1 is recorded as an ORF, its role being uncertain. The length of the CDR3 is 16 residues. V was shortened by 0 bases and J by 5 bases, with 16 bases between the two germline ends. CDR3 nucleotide sequence: TGCGCCAGCAGTCAATCCCTCGTCTACTCCAGGGAGACCCAGTACTTC. Its translation: CASSQSLVYSRETQYF.

This clonotype appeared a few times. The chain employs TRBV28 and TRBJ2-7; D possibly corresponds to TRBD2 (5 bases). The CDR3 totals 12 residues. Germline CDR1 and CDR2: MDHEN and SYDVKM. The V and J ends lost 8 bases and 4 bases respectively, with 12 bases between them. The CDR3 loop reads CASQTTPYEQYF. The CDR3 region has the DNA TGTGCCAGCCAGACTACCCCTTACGAGCAGTACTTC.

This sequence joins TRBV28 and TRBJ2-7; D not certain. Trimming left V 7 bases short and J 5 bases short, with 15 bases between. The V gene's germline CDR1 is MDHEN and CDR2 SYDVKM. This CDR3 has 13 residues. The CDR3 sequence is CASKTSMADEQYF. CDR3 DNA sequence: TGTGCCAGCAAGACGTCTATGGCCGACGAGCAGTACTTC.

CDR3 amino acids: CSARTGVRGELFF. CDR3 DNA sequence: TGCAGTGCTAGGACGGGAGTTCGCGGGGAGCTGTTTTTT. J is TRBJ2-2 and V is TRBV20-1, with D perhaps matching TRBD2 (6 bases). Trimming left V 3 bases short and J 7 bases short, with 12 bases between. The CDR3 contains 13 residues. Germline V gene sequence: CDR1 DFQATT, CDR2 SNEGSKA (reference sequence).

The J gene is TRBJ2-3, the V gene TRBV12-3 or TRBV12-4; 8 bases are shared with TRBD1. This CDR3 has 17 residues. The V and J ends lost 5 bases and 2 bases, in that order; junction bases with no gene match: 12. DNA for the CDR3: TGTGCCAGCAGTGGGACAGGCCTACCCGGGAACACAGATACGCAGTATTTT. Protein sequence: CASSGTGLPGNTDTQYF.

The CDR3 region has the DNA TGTGCCAGCAGCTTAGATCTAATGACAAGTCCTTACGAGCAGTACTTC. Translated: CASSLDLMTSPYEQYF. This chain links TRBV11-2 with TRBJ2-7; D is ambiguous. Germline V lookup: CDR1 SGHAT, CDR2 FQNNGV. This CDR3 is built from 16 residues. Trimming pared 0 bases from V and 4 bases from J, leaving 16 bases between.

This chain connects TRBV4-3 to TRBJ2-2; TRBD1 aligns across 7 bases. Per germline, CDR1 LGHNA and CDR2 YSLEER. V trimming: 3 bases; J trimming: 8 bases; junction bases outside the gene matches: 6. This CDR3 contains 14 residues. The CDR3 DNA reads as TGCGCCAGCAGCCATACAGGGGCCTCAGGGGAGCTGTTTTTT. It translates to CASSHTGASGELFF.

This clonotype was detected a few times. V gene TRBV5-1 combines with J gene TRBJ2-2; D gene unclear. Trimming pared 0 bases from V and 4 bases from J, leaving 10 bases between. There are 15 residues in the CDR3. Germline assignment: CDR1 SGHRS and CDR2 YFSETQ. The CDR3 loop is CASSLEVVVTGELFF. The CDR3 DNA sequence: TGCGCCAGCAGCTTGGAGGTTGTTGTCACCGGGGAGCTGTTTTTT.

This clonotype was counted between two and nine times. This rearrangement joins TRBV20-1 to TRBJ2-1, with 12 bases that match TRBD2. The CDR3 spans 14 residues. Germline CDR1 and CDR2: DFQATT and SNEGSKA (reference sequence). Germline trimming cut 2 bases from V and 7 bases from J; bases unmatched to any gene: 3. CDR3 sequence reads: CSARLAGGPNEQFF. CDR3 nucleotide sequence: TGCAGTGCTAGACTAGCGGGAGGGCCGAATGAGCAGTTCTTC.

The chain uses TRBV3-1 and TRBJ2-3; TRBD2 aligns across 11 bases. CDR3 size: 19 residues. CDR1 is LGHDT, CDR2 YNNKEL, per germline (reference sequence). The V and J ends lost 0 bases and 2 bases, in that order; junction bases with no gene match: 10. CDR3 loop: CASSQDRLAGGSATDTQYF. The DNA for the CDR3 is TGTGCCAGCAGCCAAGATAGGCTAGCGGGAGGTTCAGCCACAGATACGCAGTATTTT.

This chain links TRBV7-9 with TRBJ2-1; D remains ambiguous. This CDR3 is 13 amino acids long. Germline CDR1 SEHNR, CDR2 FQNEAQ (reference sequence). Trimming pared 0 bases from V and 7 bases from J, leaving 7 bases between. CDR3 nucleotide sequence: TGTGCCAGCAGCTTAGCAGGGTGGAATGAGCAGTTCTTC. This gives the protein CASSLAGWNEQFF.

This sequence joins TRBV7-9 and TRBJ2-6; the D is unclear. This CDR3 comprises 12 residues. V lost 5 bases and J 10 bases, leaving 9 bases between the germline ends. Germline V lookup: CDR1 SEHNR, CDR2 FQNEAQ (reference sequence). CDR3 in DNA: TGTGCCAGCAGCCCTGGACCTAACGTCCTGACTTTC. Translated, it gives CASSPGPNVLTF.

The rearrangement uses TRBV10-3 and TRBJ1-2, with 7 nucleotides matching TRBD1. Germline V gene lookup returns CDR1 ENHRY and CDR2 SYGVKD. This CDR3 comprises 13 residues. Losses at the gene ends were 2 bases for V and 8 bases for J; bases not matched to a gene: 5. CDR3 DNA: TGTGCCATCAGTGAGACAGGGGAGGAAGGCTACACCTTC. Translation gives CAISETGEEGYTF.

This clonotype showed up many times. The chain couples TRBV10-3 to TRBJ2-7; no definite D call. Germline V gene data show CDR1 as ENHRY and CDR2 as SYGVKD. CDR3 length: 13 residues. The germline V and J ends were trimmed by 6 bases and 2 bases, with 11 bases remaining between them. The CDR3 sequence: CAIRGDITYEQYF. Here the CDR3 DNA reads TGTGCCATCAGAGGAGACATAACCTACGAGCAGTACTTC.

This clonotype was seen ten or more times. The gene calls are TRBV15 and TRBJ2-1; D might be TRBD2 (5 bases). V gave up 6 bases and J gave up 1 base, with 13 bases separating them. CDR3 length: 15 amino acids. Germline V CDR1 and CDR2: LNHNV, YYDKDF (reference sequence). The DNA for the CDR3 is TGTGCCACCAGGCCGGGGAGCGGTTCCTACAATGAGCAGTTCTTC. This codes for CATRPGSGSYNEQFF.

Of note for this clonotype: Possible read error: a much larger clone is one base away. Here the CDR3 omits its conserved ending phenylalanine or tryptophan, so a read error is the likely source. This chain's CDR3 is CASSLGGATDTQYL. Here the CDR3 DNA reads TGCGCCAGCAGCTTGGGGGGGGCCACAGATACGCAGTATTTA. The J gene is TRBJ2-3, the V gene TRBV5-1; possibly TRBD1 or TRBD2 for D (6 bases each). V shed 0 bases and J shed 2 bases, with 7 bases lying between them. In germline, CDR1 is SGHRS, CDR2 YFSETQ. The length of the CDR3 is 14 residues.

The CDR3 loop is CASSFEWGGGEQYF. CDR3 DNA: TGCGCCAGCAGCTTCGAATGGGGTGGTGGCGAGCAGTACTTC. V and J are TRBV5-1 and TRBJ2-7; D ambiguous. There are 14 residues in the CDR3. V gave up 2 bases and J gave up 6 bases, with 15 bases separating them. Germline V gene data show CDR1 as SGHRS and CDR2 as YFSETQ.

This clonotype has a count of ten or more. The genes are TRBV2 and TRBJ2-2; D remains unclear. The CDR3 spans 12 residues. Germline values: CDR1 SNHLY, CDR2 FYNNEI. The germline V and J ends were trimmed by 6 bases and 1 base, with 3 bases remaining between them. The CDR3 DNA follows: TGTGCCAGCAGAGAGAACACCGGGGAGCTGTTTTTT. Its translation is CASRENTGELFF.

The sample holds a few counts of this clonotype. The rearrangement uses TRBV28 and TRBJ2-7, with D maybe TRBD1 (6 bases). The CDR3 covers 13 residues. The germline V gene encodes CDR1 MDHEN and CDR2 SYDVKM. Between the trimmed V and J ends, which lost 3 bases and 3 bases, there was a span of 9 bases. The CDR3 protein is CASSFNRVYEQYF. As DNA, the CDR3 is TGTGCCAGCAGTTTTAACAGGGTCTACGAGCAGTACTTC.

J is TRBJ2-7 and V is TRBV27; TRBD2 matches at 13 bases. Germline V CDR1 and CDR2: MNHEY, SMNVEV (reference sequence). The CDR3 consists of 15 residues. V dropped 5 bases and J dropped 2; count of bases not matched to a gene: 3. The CDR3 sequence: CASSIGTSGTYEQYF. The CDR3 DNA reads TGTGCCAGCAGTATCGGGACTAGCGGGACCTACGAGCAGTACTTC.

This clonotype was seen many times. This chain joins TRBV27 and TRBJ2-1, with a tentative D call TRBD1 (6 bases). There are 15 residues in the CDR3. Germline assignment: CDR1 MNHEY and CDR2 SMNVEV (reference sequence). With 5 bases removed from V and 7 bases from J, the gap between germline ends came to 18 bases. CDR3 in DNA: TGTGCCAGCAGTCGAGAGCACAGGGCTGCTAATGAGCAGTTCTTC. This translates into CASSREHRAANEQFF.

The sample holds a few counts of this clonotype. The chain carries TRBV19 and TRBJ2-2; D gene ambiguous. V lost 3 bases to trimming and J lost 7 bases, with 6 bases between them. The CDR3 loop spans 12 amino acids. Germline CDR1 reads LNHDA; CDR2 reads SQIVND (reference sequence). As DNA, the CDR3 is TGTGCCAGTAGTATCGGAGACGGGGAGCTGTTTTTT. The encoded protein is CASSIGDGELFF. Filled out from reference TRBV19 and TRBJ2-2, the complete variable domain reads DGGITQSPKYLFRKEGQNVTLSCEQNLNHDAMYWYRQDPGQGLRLIYYSQIVNDFQKGDIAEGYSVSREKKESFPLTVTSAQKNPTAFYLCASSIGDGELFFGEGSRLTVL.

Points on this clonotype: At one of its ends the junction is not consistent with the germline gene, which may arise from a read error. This chain joins TRBV15 and TRBJ1-5; D uncertain. The germline gives CDR1 LNHNV, CDR2 YYDKDF (reference sequence). The CDR3 sequence is 15 residues long. The chain's CDR3 is CATSRGAVVNQPQNF. For the CDR3, the DNA is TGTGCCACCAGCAGAGGAGCCGTTGTCAATCAGCCCCAGAATTTT.